This TCR beta chain was profiled in a study of cytomegalovirus exposure and HLA in healthy donors. Study conclusions and caveats: The availability of immune exposure information extended only to CMV serostatus.

The CDR3 contains 15 residues. Trimming removed 3 bases from V and 0 bases from J, with 9 bases in between. Per germline, CDR1 MRHNA and CDR2 SNTAGT. About this clone itself: Its antigen is unidentified.

With 60 Vbeta and 13 Jbeta primers, the PCR was carried out. TCRdb keeps only in-frame clones here, not all; method: immunoSEQ multiplex PCR. The sample lists 150,000 to 200,000 clones; roughly 70% were seen once. The V and J genes are TRBV6-4 and TRBJ1-5, with no clear D. The TCR was taken from a man aged 40-49 years in good health and CMV-seropositive. The sample consisted of PBMCs. The CDR3 is CASSEASSSNQPQHF. The CDR3 DNA reads as TGTGCCAGCAGTGAAGCTTCTAGTAGCAATCAGCCCCAGCATTTT.